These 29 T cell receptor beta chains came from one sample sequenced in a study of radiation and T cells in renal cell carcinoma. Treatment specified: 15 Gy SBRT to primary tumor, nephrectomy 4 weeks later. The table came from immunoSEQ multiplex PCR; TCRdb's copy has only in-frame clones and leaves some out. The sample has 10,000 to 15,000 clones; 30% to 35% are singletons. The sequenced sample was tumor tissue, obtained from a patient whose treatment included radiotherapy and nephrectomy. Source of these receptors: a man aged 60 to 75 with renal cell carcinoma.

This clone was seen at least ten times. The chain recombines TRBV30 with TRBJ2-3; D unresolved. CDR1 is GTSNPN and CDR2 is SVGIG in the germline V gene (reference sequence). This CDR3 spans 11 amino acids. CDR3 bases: TGTGCTCTCGAGGCGTCAGATACGCAGTATTTT. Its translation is CALEASDTQYF. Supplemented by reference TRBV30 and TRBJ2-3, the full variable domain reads SQTIHQWPATLVQPVGSPLSLECTVEGTSNPNLYWYRQAAGRGLQLLFYSVGIGQISSEVPQNLSASRPQDRQFILSSKKLLLSDSGFYLCALEASDTQYFGPGTRLTVL.

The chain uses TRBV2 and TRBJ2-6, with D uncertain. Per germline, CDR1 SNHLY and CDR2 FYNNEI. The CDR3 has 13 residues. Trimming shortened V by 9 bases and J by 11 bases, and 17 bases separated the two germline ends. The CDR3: CASLSQAPYVLTF. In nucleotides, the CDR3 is TGTGCCAGTTTGTCACAAGCTCCCTACGTCCTGACTTTC. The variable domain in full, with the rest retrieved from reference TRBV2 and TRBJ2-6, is EPEVTQTPSHQVTQMGQEVILRCVPISNHLYFYWYRQILGQKVEFLVSFYNNEISEKSEIFDDQFSVERPDGSNFTLKIRSTKLEDSAMYFCASLSQAPYVLTFGAGSRLTVL.

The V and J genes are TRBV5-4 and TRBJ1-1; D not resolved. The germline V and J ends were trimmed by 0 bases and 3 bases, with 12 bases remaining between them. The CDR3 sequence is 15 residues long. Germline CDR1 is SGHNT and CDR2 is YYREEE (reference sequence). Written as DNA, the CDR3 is TGTGCCAGCAGCTTGGTGAGCATGAAGGACACTGAAGCTTTCTTT. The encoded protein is CASSLVSMKDTEAFF.

CDR3 amino acids: CAWSLNTGELFF. The CDR3 DNA reads TGTGCCTGGAGTTTGAACACCGGGGAGCTGTTTTTT. The J gene is TRBJ2-2, the V gene TRBV30; D is undetermined. The CDR3 is 12 amino acids. Deletions cut 2 bases from V and 1 base from J, with 2 bases between. Germline V gives CDR1 GTSNPN, CDR2 SVGIG (reference sequence).

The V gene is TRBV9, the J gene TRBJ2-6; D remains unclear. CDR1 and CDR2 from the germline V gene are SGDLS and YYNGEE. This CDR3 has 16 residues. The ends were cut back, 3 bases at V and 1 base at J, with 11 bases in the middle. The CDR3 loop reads CASSGRKGSGANVLTF. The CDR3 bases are TGTGCCAGCAGCGGGCGTAAGGGATCTGGGGCCAACGTCCTGACTTTC.

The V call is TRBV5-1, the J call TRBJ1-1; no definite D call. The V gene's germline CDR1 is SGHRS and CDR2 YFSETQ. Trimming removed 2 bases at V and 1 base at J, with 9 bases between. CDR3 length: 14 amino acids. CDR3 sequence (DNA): TGCGCCAGCAGCTTACCAGTGGCGAACACTGAAGCTTTCTTT. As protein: CASSLPVANTEAFF.

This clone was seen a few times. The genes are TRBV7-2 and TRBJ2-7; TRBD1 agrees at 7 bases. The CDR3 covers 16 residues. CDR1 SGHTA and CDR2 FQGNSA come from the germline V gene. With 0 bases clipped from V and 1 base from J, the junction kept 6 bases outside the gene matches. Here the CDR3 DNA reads TGTGCCAGCAGCTTAGCTAAACGACAGGGTTCCTACGAGCAGTACTTC. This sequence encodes CASSLAKRQGSYEQYF.

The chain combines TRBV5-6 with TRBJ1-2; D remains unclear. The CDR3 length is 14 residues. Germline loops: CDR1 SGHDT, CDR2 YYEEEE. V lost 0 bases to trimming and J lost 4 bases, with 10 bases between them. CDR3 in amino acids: CASSLGQFLYGYTF. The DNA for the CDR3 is TGTGCCAGCAGCTTGGGCCAGTTCCTCTATGGCTACACCTTC.

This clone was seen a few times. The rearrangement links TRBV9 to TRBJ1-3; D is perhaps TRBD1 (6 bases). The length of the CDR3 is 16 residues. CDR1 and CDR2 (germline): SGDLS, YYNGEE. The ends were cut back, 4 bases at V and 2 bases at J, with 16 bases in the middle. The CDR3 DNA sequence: TGTGCCAGCAGCACAACGTGGGGGGGCGCTGGAAACACCATATATTTT. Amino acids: CASSTTWGGAGNTIYF.

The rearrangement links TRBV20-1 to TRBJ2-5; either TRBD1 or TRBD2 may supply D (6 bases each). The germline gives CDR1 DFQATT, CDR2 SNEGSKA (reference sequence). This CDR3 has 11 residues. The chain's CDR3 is CGGQVQETQYF. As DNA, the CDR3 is TGCGGGGGGCAGGTACAAGAGACCCAGTACTTC.

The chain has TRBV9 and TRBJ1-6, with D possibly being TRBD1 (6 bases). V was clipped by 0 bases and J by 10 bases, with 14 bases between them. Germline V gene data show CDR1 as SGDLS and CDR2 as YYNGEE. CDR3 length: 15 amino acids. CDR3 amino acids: CASSVASGGKSPLHF. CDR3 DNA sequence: TGTGCCAGCAGCGTAGCGTCCGGGGGCAAATCACCCCTCCACTTT. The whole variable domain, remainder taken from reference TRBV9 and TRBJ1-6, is DSGVTQTPKHLITATGQRVTLRCSPRSGDLSVYWYQQSLDQGLQFLIQYYNGEERAKGNILERFSAQQFPDLHSELNLSSLELGDSALYFCASSVASGGKSPLHFGNGTRLTVT.

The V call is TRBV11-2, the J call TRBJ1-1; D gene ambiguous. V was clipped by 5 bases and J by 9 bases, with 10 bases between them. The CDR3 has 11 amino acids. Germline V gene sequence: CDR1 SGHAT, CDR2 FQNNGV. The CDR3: CASSATLKAFF. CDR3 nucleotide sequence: TGTGCCAGCAGCGCGACCCTCAAAGCTTTCTTT.

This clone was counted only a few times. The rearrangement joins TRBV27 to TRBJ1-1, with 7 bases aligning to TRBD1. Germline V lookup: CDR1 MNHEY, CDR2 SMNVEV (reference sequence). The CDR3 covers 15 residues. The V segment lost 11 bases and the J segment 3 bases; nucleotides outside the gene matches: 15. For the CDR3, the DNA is TGTGCCGGACTCGACAGGGTGGAGGAGTACACTGAAGCTTTCTTT. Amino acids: CAGLDRVEEYTEAFF.

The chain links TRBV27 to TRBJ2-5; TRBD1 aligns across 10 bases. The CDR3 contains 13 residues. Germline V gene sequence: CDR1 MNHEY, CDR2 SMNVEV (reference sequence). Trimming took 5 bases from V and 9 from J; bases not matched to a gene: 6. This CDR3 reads CASSLDRGLAQYF. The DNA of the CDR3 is TGTGCCAGCAGTCTTGACAGGGGGCTGGCCCAGTACTTC.

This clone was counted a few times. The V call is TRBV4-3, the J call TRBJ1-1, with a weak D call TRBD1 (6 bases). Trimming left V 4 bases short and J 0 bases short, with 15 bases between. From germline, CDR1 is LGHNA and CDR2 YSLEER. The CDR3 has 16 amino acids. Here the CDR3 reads CASSPDGTPMNTEAFF. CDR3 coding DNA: TGCGCCAGCAGCCCTGACGGGACACCTATGAACACTGAAGCTTTCTTT.

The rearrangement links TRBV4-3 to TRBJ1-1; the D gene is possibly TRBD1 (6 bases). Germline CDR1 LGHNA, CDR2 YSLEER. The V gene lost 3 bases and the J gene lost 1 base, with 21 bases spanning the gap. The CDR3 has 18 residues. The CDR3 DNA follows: TGCGCCAGCAGCCAGGTCTTCAGGGGAGCGTTACCGAACACTGAAGCTTTCTTT. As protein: CASSQVFRGALPNTEAFF.

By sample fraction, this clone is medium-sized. The CDR3: CASSPHGGGSYEQYV. In DNA, the CDR3 is TGTGCCAGCAGCCCCCATGGCGGAGGATCCTACGAGCAGTACGTC. The chain combines TRBV7-9 with TRBJ2-7; the D gene is possibly TRBD2 (5 bases). V gave up 5 bases and J gave up 1 base, with 15 bases separating them. CDR1 and CDR2 from the germline V gene are SEHNR and FQNEAQ (reference sequence). The CDR3 spans 15 residues.

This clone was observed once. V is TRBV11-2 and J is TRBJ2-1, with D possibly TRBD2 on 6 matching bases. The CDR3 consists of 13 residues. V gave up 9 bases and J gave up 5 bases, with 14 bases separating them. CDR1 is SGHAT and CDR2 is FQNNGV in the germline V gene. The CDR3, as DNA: TGTGCCAGTGTAAGCGGGCCACACAATGAGCAGTTCTTC. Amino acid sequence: CASVSGPHNEQFF.

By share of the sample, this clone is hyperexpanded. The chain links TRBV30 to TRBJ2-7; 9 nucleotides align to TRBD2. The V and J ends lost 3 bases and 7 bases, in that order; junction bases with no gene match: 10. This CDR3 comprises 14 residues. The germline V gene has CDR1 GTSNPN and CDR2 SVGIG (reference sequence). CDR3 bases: TGTGCCTGGAGCTTGGGTAGCGGGAGTGGGGAGCAGTACGTC. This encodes CAWSLGSGSGEQYV.

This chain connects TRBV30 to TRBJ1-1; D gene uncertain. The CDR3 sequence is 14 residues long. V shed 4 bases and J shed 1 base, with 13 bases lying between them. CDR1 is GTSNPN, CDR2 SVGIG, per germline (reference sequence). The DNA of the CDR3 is TGTGCCTGGATTAGTTGGGCGAGGAACACTGAAGCTTTCTTT. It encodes CAWISWARNTEAFF.

CDR3 DNA: TGTGCCAGCAGCACTATGACTAGCGGGGCGTACAATGAGCAGTTCTTC. Translated, it gives CASSTMTSGAYNEQFF. The rearrangement uses TRBV9 and TRBJ2-1; 11 bases align to TRBD2. V was clipped by 4 bases and J by 4 bases; unmatched bases: 7. CDR3 length: 16 amino acids. Germline lookup yields CDR1 SGDLS and CDR2 YYNGEE. Complete variable domain (other parts from reference TRBV9 and TRBJ2-1): DSGVTQTPKHLITATGQRVTLRCSPRSGDLSVYWYQQSLDQGLQFLIQYYNGEERAKGNILERFSAQQFPDLHSELNLSSLELGDSALYFCASSTMTSGAYNEQFFGPGTRLTVL.

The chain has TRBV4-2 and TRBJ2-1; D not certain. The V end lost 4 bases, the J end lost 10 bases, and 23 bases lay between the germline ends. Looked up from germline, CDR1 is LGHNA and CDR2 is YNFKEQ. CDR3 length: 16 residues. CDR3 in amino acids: CASSLFETSTLGEQFF. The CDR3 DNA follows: TGTGCCAGCAGCCTGTTCGAGACGTCCACCCTCGGAGAGCAGTTCTTC.

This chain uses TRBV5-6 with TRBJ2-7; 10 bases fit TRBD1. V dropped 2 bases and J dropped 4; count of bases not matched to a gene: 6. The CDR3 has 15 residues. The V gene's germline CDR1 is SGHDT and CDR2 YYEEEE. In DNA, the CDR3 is TGTGCCAGCAGCTTAATACCGGGACAGGGGTACGAGCAGTACTTC. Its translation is CASSLIPGQGYEQYF.

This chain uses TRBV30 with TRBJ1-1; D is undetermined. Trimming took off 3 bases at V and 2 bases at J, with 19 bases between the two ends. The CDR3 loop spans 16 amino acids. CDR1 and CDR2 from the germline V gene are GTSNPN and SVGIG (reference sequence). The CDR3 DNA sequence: TGTGCCTGGAGCACAGTGCCGGTTGTTCCCAACACTGAAGCTTTCTTT. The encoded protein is CAWSTVPVVPNTEAFF.

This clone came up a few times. Here the CDR3 reads CASSSGRLGDTQYF. CDR3 DNA sequence: TGCGCCAGCAGCTCGGGACGGTTGGGAGATACGCAGTATTTT. This chain uses TRBV5-1 with TRBJ2-3, with D tentatively TRBD1 or TRBD2 (5 bases each). This CDR3 has 14 residues. Trimming removed 3 bases from V and 5 bases from J, with 13 bases in between. Germline assignment: CDR1 SGHRS and CDR2 YFSETQ.

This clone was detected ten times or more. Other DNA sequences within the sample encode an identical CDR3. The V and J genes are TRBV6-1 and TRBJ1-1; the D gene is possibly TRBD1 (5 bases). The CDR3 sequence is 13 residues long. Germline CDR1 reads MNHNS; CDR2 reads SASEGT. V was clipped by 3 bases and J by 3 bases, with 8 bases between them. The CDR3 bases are TGTGCCAGCAGTGAGATCAGGGACACTGAAGCTTTCTTT. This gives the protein CASSEIRDTEAFF.

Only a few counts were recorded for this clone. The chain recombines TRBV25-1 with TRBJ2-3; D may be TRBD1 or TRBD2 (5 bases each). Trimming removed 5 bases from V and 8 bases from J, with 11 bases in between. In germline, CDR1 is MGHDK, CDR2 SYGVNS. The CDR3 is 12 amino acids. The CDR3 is CASSSPRGTQYF. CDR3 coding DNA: TGTGCCAGCAGTTCCCCGAGGGGTACGCAGTATTTT.

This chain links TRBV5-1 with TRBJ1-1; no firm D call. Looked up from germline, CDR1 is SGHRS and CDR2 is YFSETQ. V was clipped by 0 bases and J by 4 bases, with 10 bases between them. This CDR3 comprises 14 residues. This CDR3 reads CASSLAAGATEAFF. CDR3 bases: TGCGCCAGCAGCTTGGCCGCAGGAGCCACTGAAGCTTTCTTT. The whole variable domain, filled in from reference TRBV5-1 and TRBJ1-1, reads KAGVTQTPRYLIKTRGQQVTLSCSPISGHRSVSWYQQTPGQGLQFLFEYFSETQRNKGNFPGRFSGRQFSNSRSEMNVSTLELGDSALYLCASSLAAGATEAFFGQGTRLTVV.

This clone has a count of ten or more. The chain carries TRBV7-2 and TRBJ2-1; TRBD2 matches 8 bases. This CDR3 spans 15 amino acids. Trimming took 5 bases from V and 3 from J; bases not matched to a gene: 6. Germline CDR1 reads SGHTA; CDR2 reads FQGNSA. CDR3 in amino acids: CASSQHGGDYNEQFF. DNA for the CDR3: TGTGCCAGCAGCCAGCACGGGGGGGACTACAATGAGCAGTTCTTC.